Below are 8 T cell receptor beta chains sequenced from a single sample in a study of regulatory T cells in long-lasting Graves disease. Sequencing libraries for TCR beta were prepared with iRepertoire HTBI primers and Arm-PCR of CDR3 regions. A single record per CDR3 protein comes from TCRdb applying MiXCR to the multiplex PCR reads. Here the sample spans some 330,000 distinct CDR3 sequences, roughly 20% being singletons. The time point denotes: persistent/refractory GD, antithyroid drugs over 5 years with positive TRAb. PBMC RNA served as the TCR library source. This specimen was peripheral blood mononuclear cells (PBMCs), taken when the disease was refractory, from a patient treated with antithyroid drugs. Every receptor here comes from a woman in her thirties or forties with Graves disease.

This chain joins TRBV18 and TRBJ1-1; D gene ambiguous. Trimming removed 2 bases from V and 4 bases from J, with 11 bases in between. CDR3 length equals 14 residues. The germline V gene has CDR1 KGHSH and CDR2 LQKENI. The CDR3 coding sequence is TGTGCCAGCTCACCAATGGATTTGCGCACTGAAGCTTTCTTT. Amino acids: CASSPMDLRTEAFF.

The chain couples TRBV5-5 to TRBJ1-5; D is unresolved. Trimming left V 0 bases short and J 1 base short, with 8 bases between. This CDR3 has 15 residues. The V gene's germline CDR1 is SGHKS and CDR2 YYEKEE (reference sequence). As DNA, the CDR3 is TGTGCCAGCAGCTTGGACAGCAGGAGCAATCAGCCCCAGCATTTT. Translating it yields CASSLDSRSNQPQHF. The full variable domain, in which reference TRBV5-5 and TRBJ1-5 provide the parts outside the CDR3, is DAGVTQSPTHLIKTRGQQVTLRCSPISGHKSVSWYQQVLGQGPQFIFQYYEKEERGRGNFPDRFSARQFPNYSSELNVNALLLGDSALYLCASSLDSRSNQPQHFGDGTRLSIL.

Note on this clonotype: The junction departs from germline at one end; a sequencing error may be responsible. This chain's CDR3 is CASTRLAEPYNEQFF. In DNA form, the CDR3 reads TGTGCCAGCACCCGACTAGCGGAGCCCTACAACGAGCAGTTCTTC. The chain recombines TRBV6-1 with TRBJ2-1; 9 bases map to TRBD2. CDR1 is MNHNS, CDR2 SASEGT, per germline. The CDR3 runs to 15 residues.

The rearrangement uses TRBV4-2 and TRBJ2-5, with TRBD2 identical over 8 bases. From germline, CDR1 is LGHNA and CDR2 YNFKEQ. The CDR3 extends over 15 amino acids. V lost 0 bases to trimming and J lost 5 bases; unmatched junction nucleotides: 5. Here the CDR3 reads CASSQDGRAGETQYF. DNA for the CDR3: TGTGCCAGCAGCCAAGACGGGAGGGCCGGGGAGACCCAGTACTTC.

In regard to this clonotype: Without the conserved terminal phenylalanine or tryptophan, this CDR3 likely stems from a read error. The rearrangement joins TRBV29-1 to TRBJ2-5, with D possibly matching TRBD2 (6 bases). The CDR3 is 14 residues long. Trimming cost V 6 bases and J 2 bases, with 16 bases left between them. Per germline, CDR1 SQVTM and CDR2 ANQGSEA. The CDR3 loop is CSVGLNSFQETQYL. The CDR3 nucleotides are TGCAGCGTCGGACTAAACAGCTTTCAAGAGACCCAGTACCTC.

The CDR3 is CSVPGLAGLGEQYF. In nucleotides, the CDR3 is TGCAGTGTTCCGGGACTAGCGGGGTTAGGCGAGCAGTACTTC. This rearrangement joins TRBV20-1 to TRBJ2-7, with 13 positions matching TRBD2. Germline CDR1 is DFQATT and CDR2 is SNEGSKA (reference sequence). This CDR3 has 14 residues. The V and J ends lost 7 bases and 6 bases, in that order; junction bases with no gene match: 9.

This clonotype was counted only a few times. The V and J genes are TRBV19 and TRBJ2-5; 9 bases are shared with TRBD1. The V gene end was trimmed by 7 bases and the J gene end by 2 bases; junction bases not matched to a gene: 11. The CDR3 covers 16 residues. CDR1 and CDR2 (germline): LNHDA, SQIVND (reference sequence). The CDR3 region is CASNAQGAHDQETQYF. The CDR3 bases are TGTGCCAGTAACGCACAGGGGGCGCATGATCAAGAGACCCAGTACTTC. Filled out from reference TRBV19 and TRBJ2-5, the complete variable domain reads DGGITQSPKYLFRKEGQNVTLSCEQNLNHDAMYWYRQDPGQGLRLIYYSQIVNDFQKGDIAEGYSVSREKKESFPLTVTSAQKNPTAFYLCASNAQGAHDQETQYFGPGTRLLVL.

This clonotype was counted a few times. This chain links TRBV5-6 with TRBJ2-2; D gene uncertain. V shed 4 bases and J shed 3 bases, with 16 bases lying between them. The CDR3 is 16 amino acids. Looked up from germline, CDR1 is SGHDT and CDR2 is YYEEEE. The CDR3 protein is CASSPLESADTGELFF. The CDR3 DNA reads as TGTGCCAGCAGCCCATTGGAATCCGCGGACACCGGGGAGCTGTTTTTT.